This TCR beta chain emerged from a study of naive and memory T cell subsets. Points from the study as a whole: No ground truth validated the naive and memory repertoire findings. Over 95% of naive TCR sequences appeared only once after error correction, unlike memory subsets.

Effector memory cells were sorted as CD45RA-CD27-, EMRA cells as CD45RA+CD27-. The beta constant-region primer was an equimolar mix of two oligonucleotides covering TRBC1 and TRBC2. An oligonucleotide with the SP2 primer and a 12-nucleotide UMI was ligated to the cDNA 3' end. TCRdb re-called the UMI-ligation and nested PCR reads with MiXCR, one entry per CDR3 protein. The sample yields around 4,600 distinct CDR3 sequences, more than 6% seen once. Details on this clonotype: Its target is unknown.

The sequenced sample consisted of CD4+ TEMRA cells from blood. Subset: effector memory re-expressing CD45RA, CD45RA+ CD27-. The receptor was isolated from a human donor in good health.

The CDR3 is CASSLGSGGGRETQYF. The CDR3 DNA reads as TGTGCCAGCAGCTTAGGGTCCGGGGGAGGGCGGGAGACCCAGTACTTC. V usage is TRBV7-8 and J usage is TRBJ2-5, with 7 bases lining up with TRBD2. The CDR3 consists of 16 residues. CDR1 SGHVS and CDR2 FQNEAQ come from the germline V gene. V shed 1 base, J shed 5 bases, and the junction held 10 bases outside the gene matches.